Below are 8 T cell receptor beta chains sequenced from a single sample in a study of blood T cell repertoires in COVID-19. Sequencing used immunoSEQ multiplex PCR; TCRdb keeps in-frame clones, though not all of them. In the table there are under 250,000 clones, about 80% of which are singletons. Sequenced input: peripheral blood. These receptor sequences come from a woman aged 35 to 49 with active or convalescent COVID-19.

This rearrangement joins TRBV7-9 to TRBJ2-5; 8 bases match TRBD2. This CDR3 has 14 residues. In germline, CDR1 is SEHNR, CDR2 FQNEAQ (reference sequence). V was clipped by 7 bases and J by 2 bases; unmatched bases: 6. The CDR3 bases are TGTGCCAGCAATAAGCGGGGGAGACAAGAGACCCAGTACTTC. This sequence encodes CASNKRGRQETQYF.

The gene calls are TRBV19 and TRBJ2-2; D is possibly TRBD2 (6 bases). V was clipped by 0 bases and J by 1 base, with 9 bases between them. The germline CDR1 and CDR2 sequences are LNHDA and SQIVND (reference sequence). The CDR3 loop spans 16 amino acids. CDR3 amino acids: CASSIDWGLNTGELFF. CDR3 DNA sequence: TGTGCCAGTAGTATAGATTGGGGACTGAACACCGGGGAGCTGTTTTTT.

V and J are TRBV28 and TRBJ1-4; 7 bases line up with TRBD1. The trim removed 5 bases at V and 0 bases at J, leaving 12 bases unmatched. CDR1 MDHEN and CDR2 SYDVKM come from the germline V gene. The CDR3 is made up of 18 amino acids. CDR3 in amino acids: CASSPPPGTAATNEKLFF. The CDR3 DNA reads TGTGCCAGCAGTCCACCCCCGGGGACAGCCGCAACTAATGAAAAACTGTTTTTT.

The chain joins TRBV5-1 to TRBJ2-5, with D possibly being TRBD1 (6 bases). Germline values: CDR1 SGHRS, CDR2 YFSETQ. Trimming took 5 bases from V and 3 from J, leaving 17 bases between them. The CDR3 spans 15 residues. The CDR3 region has the DNA TGCGCCAGCAGTATCCAGGCAGGGGTAGAAGAGACCCAGTACTTC. It yields the protein CASSIQAGVEETQYF.

This rearrangement joins TRBV24-1 to TRBJ2-1, with 7 bases matching TRBD2. Germline lookup yields CDR1 KGHDR and CDR2 SFDVKD. With 2 bases clipped from V and 7 bases from J, the junction kept 7 bases outside the gene matches. The CDR3 is 15 residues long. The CDR3 here is CATSDSGLGGNEQFF. In DNA, the CDR3 is TGTGCCACCAGTGATTCGGGACTGGGGGGGAATGAGCAGTTCTTC.

The chain employs TRBV6-2 or TRBV6-3 and TRBJ1-2; D possibly corresponds to TRBD1 (5 bases). Trimming stripped 5 bases from V and 4 bases from J, with 11 bases between. CDR1 MNHEY and CDR2 SVGEGT come from the germline V gene. This CDR3 has 13 residues. CDR3 DNA sequence: TGTGCCAGCAGTGCAACAGGAATCTATGGCTACACCTTC. This encodes CASSATGIYGYTF.

This chain joins TRBV5-8 and TRBJ2-5, with TRBD1 identical over 9 bases. V lost 1 base and J lost 5; bases outside the gene matches: 9. The germline V gene has CDR1 SGHTS and CDR2 YDEGEE. The CDR3 runs 16 residues. The DNA for the CDR3 is TGTGCCAGCAGCTTGCAACAGGGGGCATCTCCGGAGACCCAGTACTTC. Translating it yields CASSLQQGASPETQYF.

A note on this clone: Other DNA sequences in the sample encode the same CDR3. V is TRBV12-3 or TRBV12-4 and J is TRBJ1-2; TRBD1 matches 9 bases. The V and J ends lost 3 bases and 5 bases, in that order; junction bases with no gene match: 1. The CDR3 runs to 13 residues. For the CDR3, the DNA is TGTGCCAGCAGTTTGGGACAGGGTTATGGCTACACCTTC. It codes for CASSLGQGYGYTF.